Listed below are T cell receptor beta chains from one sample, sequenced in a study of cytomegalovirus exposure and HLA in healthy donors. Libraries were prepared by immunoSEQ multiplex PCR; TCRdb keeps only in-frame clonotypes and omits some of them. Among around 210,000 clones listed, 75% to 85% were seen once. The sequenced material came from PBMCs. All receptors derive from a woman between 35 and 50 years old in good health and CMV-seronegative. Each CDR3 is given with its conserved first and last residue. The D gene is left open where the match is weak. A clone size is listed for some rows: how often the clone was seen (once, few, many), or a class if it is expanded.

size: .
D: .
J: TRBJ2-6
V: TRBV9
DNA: TGTGCCAGCAGCAACTGGACAGCTTACTCTGGGGCCAACGTCCTGACTTTC
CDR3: CASSNWTAYSGANVLTF

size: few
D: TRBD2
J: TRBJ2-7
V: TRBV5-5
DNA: TGTGCCAGCAGCTTCGCTAGCGGGAGCTACGAGCAGTACTTC
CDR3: CASSFASGSYEQYF

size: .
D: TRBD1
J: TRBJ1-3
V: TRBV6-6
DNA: TGTGCCAGCAGCTTGGGACAGGGAAACACCATATATTTT
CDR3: CASSLGQGNTIYF

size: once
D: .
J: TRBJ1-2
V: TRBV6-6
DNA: TGTGCCAGCAGTTACTCGAACAGGGTTGATGACTACACCTTC
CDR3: CASSYSNRVDDYTF

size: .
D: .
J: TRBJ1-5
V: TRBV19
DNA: TGTGCCAGTAGTCGACAGTTGGGGAATCAGCCCCAGCATTTT
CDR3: CASSRQLGNQPQHF

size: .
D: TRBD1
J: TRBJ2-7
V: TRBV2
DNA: TGTGCCAGCAGTGAACCCGACAGGGGGCTTGAGGAGCAGTACTTC
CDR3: CASSEPDRGLEEQYF

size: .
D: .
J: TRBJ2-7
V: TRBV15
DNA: TGTGCCACCAGCAGAGGCTGGGGTGGTACAGGCAGCTACGAGCAGTACTTC
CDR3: CATSRGWGGTGSYEQYF

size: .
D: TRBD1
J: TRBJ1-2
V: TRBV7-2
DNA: TGTGCCAGCAGCCCTGGGACAGGGGGCGATTTGTCTGCTGGCTACACCTTC
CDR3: CASSPGTGGDLSAGYTF

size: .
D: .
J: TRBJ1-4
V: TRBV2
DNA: TGTGCCAGCAGTGAACGGGGTGGGGAAAAACTGTTTTTT
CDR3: CASSERGGEKLFF

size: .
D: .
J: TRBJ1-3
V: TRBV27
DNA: TGTGCCAGCAGTTTATCTCCGAGCTCTGGAAACACCATATATTTT
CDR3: CASSLSPSSGNTIYF

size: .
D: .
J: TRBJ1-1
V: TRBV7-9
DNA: TGTGCCAGCAGCTTGGTAGAGAACACTGAAGCTTTCTTT
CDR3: CASSLVENTEAFF

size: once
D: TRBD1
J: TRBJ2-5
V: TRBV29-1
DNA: TGCAGCGTAGACAGGGCCGACCAAGAGACCCAGTACTTC
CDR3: CSVDRADQETQYF

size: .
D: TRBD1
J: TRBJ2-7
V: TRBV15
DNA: TGTGCCACCAGCAGCCGGGACAGCTCCTACGAGCAGTACTTC
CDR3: CATSSRDSSYEQYF

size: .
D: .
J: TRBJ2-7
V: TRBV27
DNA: TGTGCCAGCAGTTTATCGATTGACAGGCTGTACGAGCAGTACTTC
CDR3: CASSLSIDRLYEQYF

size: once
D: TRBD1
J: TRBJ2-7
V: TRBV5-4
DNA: TGTGCCAGCAGCGTGACAGGGTATCCCGTCGAGCAGTACTTC
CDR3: CASSVTGYPVEQYF

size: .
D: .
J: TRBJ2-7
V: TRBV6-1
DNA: TGTGCCAGCAGTGAAGTGTTCCAGGATATCTACGAGCAGTACTTC
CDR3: CASSEVFQDIYEQYF

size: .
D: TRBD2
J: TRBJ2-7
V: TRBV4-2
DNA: TGTGCCAGCAGCCAACTAGGGACTAGCGGGAGGCGCTACGAGCAGTACTTC
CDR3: CASSQLGTSGRRYEQYF

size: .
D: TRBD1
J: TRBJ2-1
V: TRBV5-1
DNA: TGCGCCAGCAGCTTGGGGCCGGGACAGGGGAGGAATGAGCAGTTCTTC
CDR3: CASSLGPGQGRNEQFF

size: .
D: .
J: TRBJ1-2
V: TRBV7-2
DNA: TGTGCCAGCAGCCCAGGAATCTATGGCTACACCTTC
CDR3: CASSPGIYGYTF

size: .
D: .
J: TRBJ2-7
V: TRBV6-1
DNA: TGTGCCAGCAGGGCCGAACGCGGTCCTTACGAGCAGTACTTC
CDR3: CASRAERGPYEQYF

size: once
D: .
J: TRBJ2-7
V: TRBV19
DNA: TGTGCCAGTAGTATGTCCTCGGGAGCCGGGGTCTACGAGCAGTACTTC
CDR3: CASSMSSGAGVYEQYF

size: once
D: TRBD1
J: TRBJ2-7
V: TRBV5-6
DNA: TGTGCCAGCAGCTTGGTAGGGACAGACTACGAGCAGTACTTC
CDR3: CASSLVGTDYEQYF

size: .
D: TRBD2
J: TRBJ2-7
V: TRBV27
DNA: TGTGCCAGCAGTTACACAGGGACTAGCGGGAGAAACGAGCAGTACTTC
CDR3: CASSYTGTSGRNEQYF

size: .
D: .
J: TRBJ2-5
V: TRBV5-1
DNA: TGCGCCAGCAGCTTCGAGGGAAGGGAAGAGACCCAGTACTTC
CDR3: CASSFEGREETQYF

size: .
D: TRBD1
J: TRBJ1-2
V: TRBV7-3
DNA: TGTGCCAGCAGCTTAAGAACCGGGACAGGGAAAAATCGGAATGGCTACACCTTC
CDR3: CASSLRTGTGKNRNGYTF

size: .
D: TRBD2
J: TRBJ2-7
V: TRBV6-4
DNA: TGTGCCAGCAGTGACCCAGCGGGAGGCGTCTCCTACGAGCAGTACTTC
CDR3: CASSDPAGGVSYEQYF

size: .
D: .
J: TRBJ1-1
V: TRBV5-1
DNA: TGCGCCAGCAACTGGGCGGGGGTGGGCACTGAAGCTTTCTTT
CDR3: CASNWAGVGTEAFF

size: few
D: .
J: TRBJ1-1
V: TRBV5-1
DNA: TGCGCCAGCAGCTTCCAGGGACACCAGAACACTGAAGCTTTCTTT
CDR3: CASSFQGHQNTEAFF

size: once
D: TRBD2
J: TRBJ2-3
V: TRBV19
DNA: TGTGCCAGTAGCAATAGCGGGGGAAGTGGGGATACGCAGTATTTT
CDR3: CASSNSGGSGDTQYF

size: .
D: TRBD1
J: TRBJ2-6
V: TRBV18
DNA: TGTGCCAGCTCACCCGGGTCAGGGGGCAAATCGTCCTCTGGGGCCAACGTCCTGACTTTC
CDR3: CASSPGSGGKSSSGANVLTF

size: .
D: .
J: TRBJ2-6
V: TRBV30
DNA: TGTGCCTGGAGTCTATCTTGGGGGCAGTCTGGGGCCAACGTCCTGACTTTC
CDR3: CAWSLSWGQSGANVLTF

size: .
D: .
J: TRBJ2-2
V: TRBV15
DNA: TGTGCCACCAGCAGAGGGATTACTACGAACACCGGGGAGCTGTTTTTT
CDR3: CATSRGITTNTGELFF

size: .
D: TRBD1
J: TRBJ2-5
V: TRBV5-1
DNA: TGCGCCAGCACCGGGACAGGGGAGGCGAGAGAGACCCAGTACTTC
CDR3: CASTGTGEARETQYF

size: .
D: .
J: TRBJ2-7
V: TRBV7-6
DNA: TGTGCCAGCAGCTTAGAAGGGCTAGCGAGTTACGAGCAGTACTTC
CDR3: CASSLEGLASYEQYF

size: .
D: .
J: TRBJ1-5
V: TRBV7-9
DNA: TGTGCCAGCAGCTTAGCGGCGTCAGGGGTAAATCAGCCCCAGCATTTT
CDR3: CASSLAASGVNQPQHF

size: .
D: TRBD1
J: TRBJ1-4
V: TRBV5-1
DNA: TGCGCCAGCAGCTGGGACAGGGAAAAACTGTTTTTT
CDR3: CASSWDREKLFF

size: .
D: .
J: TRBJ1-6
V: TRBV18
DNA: TGTGCCAGCTCACCAGACACGAGCTCCTATAATTCACCCCTCCACTTT
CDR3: CASSPDTSSYNSPLHF

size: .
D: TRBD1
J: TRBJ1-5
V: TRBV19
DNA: TGTGCCAGTAGTTACAGGGGGCTGAATCAGCCCCAGCATTTT
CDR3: CASSYRGLNQPQHF

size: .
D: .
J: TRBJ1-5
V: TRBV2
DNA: TGTGCCAGCAGTGAGTCTAACTCCAGGGTAGGTCAACCCCAGCATTTT
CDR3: CASSESNSRVGQPQHF

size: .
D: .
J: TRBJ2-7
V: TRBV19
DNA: TGTGCCAGTAGTATGGGCAGAAACTACGAGCAGTACTTC
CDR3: CASSMGRNYEQYF

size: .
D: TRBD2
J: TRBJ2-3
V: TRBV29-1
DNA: TGCAGCGCCTGCAATCTAGCGGGAGGGGAGGATACGCAGTATTTT
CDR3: CSACNLAGGEDTQYF

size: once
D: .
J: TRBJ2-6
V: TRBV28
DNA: TGTGCCAGCAGCCTATACCCGGGGGCTGGGGCCAACGTCCTGACTTTC
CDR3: CASSLYPGAGANVLTF

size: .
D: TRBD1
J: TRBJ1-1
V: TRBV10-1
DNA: TGCGCCAGCAGTGAGTCTACAGGGGTTGGCACTGAAGCTTTCTTT
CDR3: CASSESTGVGTEAFF

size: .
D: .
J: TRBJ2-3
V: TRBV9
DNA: TGTGCCAGCAGCGCCTTCACAGATACGCAGTATTTT
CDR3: CASSAFTDTQYF

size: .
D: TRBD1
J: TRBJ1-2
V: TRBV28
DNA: TGTGCCAGCAGCATGGACAGGGTGAAGGTTCATGGCTACACCTTC
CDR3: CASSMDRVKVHGYTF

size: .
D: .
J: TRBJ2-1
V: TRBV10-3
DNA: TGTGCCATCAGTGAGTCGGGGGGAGCGGGTAGTGAGCAGTTCTTC
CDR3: CAISESGGAGSEQFF

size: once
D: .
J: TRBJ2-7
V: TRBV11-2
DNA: TGTGCCAGCAGCTTAGATTCCCTAGCGAGACCCTACGAGCAGTACTTC
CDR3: CASSLDSLARPYEQYF

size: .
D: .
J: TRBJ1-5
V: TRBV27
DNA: TGTGCCAGCAGTCGAGACAGAAGACCTAATCAGCCCCAGCATTTT
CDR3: CASSRDRRPNQPQHF

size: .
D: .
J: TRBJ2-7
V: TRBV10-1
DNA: TGCGCCAGCAGTGACGTCAGCAAGGCTAGCTCCTACGAGCAGTACTTC
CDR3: CASSDVSKASSYEQYF

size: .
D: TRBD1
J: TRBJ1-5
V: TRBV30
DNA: TGTGCCTGGACCGGGACAGGGCTCAATCAGCCCCAGCATTTT
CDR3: CAWTGTGLNQPQHF

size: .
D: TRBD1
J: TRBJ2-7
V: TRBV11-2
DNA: TGTGCCAGCAGCTCTCGGGACAGGGGTTCCTACGAGCAGTACTTC
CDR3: CASSSRDRGSYEQYF

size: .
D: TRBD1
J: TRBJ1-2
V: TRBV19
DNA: TGTGCCAGTAGTGCCACTTCTCAGGGGGCTGATGGCTACACCTTC
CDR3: CASSATSQGADGYTF

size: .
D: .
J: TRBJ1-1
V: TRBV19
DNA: TGTGCCAGTAGTGAGGGGAACACTGAAGCTTTCTTT
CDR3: CASSEGNTEAFF

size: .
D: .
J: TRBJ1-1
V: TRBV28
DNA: TGTGCCAGCAGTTTATTGGGGGGATGGACTGAAGCTTTCTTT
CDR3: CASSLLGGWTEAFF